The sequence of this T cell receptor beta chain was determined in a study of radiotherapy plus CTLA-4 blockade in lung cancer. Produced via immunoSEQ multiplex PCR; TCRdb's table is partial and in-frame only. Among tens of thousands of clones listed, around 86% were seen once. The V segment lost 8 bases and the J segment 7 bases; nucleotides outside the gene matches: 8. Germline lookup yields CDR1 LNHDA and CDR2 SQIVND (reference sequence). There are 13 residues in the CDR3. The clonotype originates from a human donor with non-small cell lung cancer whose response to radiotherapy plus ipilimumab could not be evaluated. The sequencing here drew on peripheral blood, taken from a patient treated with radiotherapy plus ipilimumab. V gene TRBV19 combines with J gene TRBJ2-7; 10 bases agree with TRBD2. The CDR3 nucleotides are TGTGCCAGTCGAACAGCGGGGGGGCGTGAGCAGTACTTC. Residues: CASRTAGGREQYF.